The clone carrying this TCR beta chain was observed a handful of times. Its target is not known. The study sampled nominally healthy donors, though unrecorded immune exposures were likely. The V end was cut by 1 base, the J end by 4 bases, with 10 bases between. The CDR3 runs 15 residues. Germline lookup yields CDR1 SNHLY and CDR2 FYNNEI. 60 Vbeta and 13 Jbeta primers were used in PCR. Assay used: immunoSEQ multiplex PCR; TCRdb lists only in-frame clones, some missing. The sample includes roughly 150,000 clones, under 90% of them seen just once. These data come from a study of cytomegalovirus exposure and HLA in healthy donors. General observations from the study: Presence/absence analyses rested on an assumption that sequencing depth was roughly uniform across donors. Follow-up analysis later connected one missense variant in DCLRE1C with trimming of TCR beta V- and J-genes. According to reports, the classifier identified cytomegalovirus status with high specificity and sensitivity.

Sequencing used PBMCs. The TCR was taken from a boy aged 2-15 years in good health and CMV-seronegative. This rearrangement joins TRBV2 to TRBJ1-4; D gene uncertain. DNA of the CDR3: TGTGCCAGCAGTGAAGGGCGGCGAAGTAATGAAAAACTGTTTTTT. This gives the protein CASSEGRRSNEKLFF.